This is a list of T cell receptor beta chains from one sample in a study of identical twins. One entry per CDR3 protein results from TCRdb running MiXCR on the 5' RACE reads. This sample has 200,000 to 300,000 distinct CDR3 sequences, with about 11% found just once. Sequencing was done on a sample of memory T cells sorted from blood. All receptors come from a man aged 45-65 years in good health. CDR3s include the opening cysteine and the closing phenylalanine or tryptophan. D genes are given only for firm matches. Rows may omit the clone size; those that give it use once, few, many or a size class.

V	size	J	D	CDR3	DNA
TRBV12-3/TRBV12-4	many	TRBJ1-1	NA	CASSSVGGKIF	TGTGCCAGCAGCTCCGTTGGGGGTAAGATCTTT
TRBV10-2	NA	TRBJ1-5	TRBD1	CASSDTGAQPQHF	TGCGCCAGCAGTGATACAGGGGCTCAGCCCCAGCATTTT
TRBV5-6	many	TRBJ2-5	NA	CASSLGHLLVGAGETQYF	TGTGCCAGCAGCTTAGGGCATCTCCTTGTAGGGGCCGGGGAGACCCAGTACTTC
TRBV7-9	NA	TRBJ2-7	TRBD2	CASSLGSGGLYEQYF	TGTGCCAGCAGCTTAGGTAGCGGGGGATTGTACGAGCAGTACTTC
TRBV12-3/TRBV12-4	few	TRBJ2-7	NA	CASSPGAWTTYEQYF	TGTGCCAGCAGTCCCGGGGCATGGACCACCTACGAGCAGTACTTC
TRBV19	many	TRBJ2-1	NA	CASSMGRRLVYNEQFF	TGTGCCAGTAGTATGGGGAGGCGTTTGGTTTACAATGAGCAGTTCTTC
TRBV7-2	many	TRBJ2-1	TRBD2	CASSIAGYSYNEQFF	TGTGCCAGCAGCATAGCGGGATACTCCTACAATGAGCAGTTCTTC
TRBV19	many	TRBJ1-2	TRBD1	CASSMTGSDYGYTF	TGTGCCAGTAGTATGACAGGGAGTGACTATGGCTACACCTTC
TRBV12-3/TRBV12-4	many	TRBJ2-3	NA	CASSLEGQSRTDTQYF	TGTGCCAGCAGTTTAGAGGGCCAGTCCCGCACAGATACGCAGTATTTT
TRBV27	few	TRBJ1-6	NA	CASSLVSSYNSPLHF	TGTGCCAGCAGTTTAGTGAGCTCCTATAATTCACCCCTCCACTTT
TRBV12-3/TRBV12-4	many	TRBJ1-2	TRBD1	CASSQGPGGNGYTF	TGTGCCAGCAGTCAGGGGCCAGGGGGCAATGGCTACACCTTC
TRBV5-1	few	TRBJ2-7	TRBD1	CASSLYATGGSESSQQYF	TGCGCCAGCAGCTTGTACGCGACAGGGGGATCTGAATCTTCGCAGCAGTACTTC
TRBV28	many	TRBJ2-7	NA	CASSLVIALSSSYEQYF	TGTGCCAGCAGTTTGGTTATAGCGCTATCCAGCTCCTACGAGCAGTACTTC
TRBV12-3/TRBV12-4	few	TRBJ2-7	TRBD2	CASSSPGGEQYF	TGTGCCAGCAGTTCCCCGGGGGGCGAGCAGTACTTC
TRBV14	many	TRBJ2-1	NA	CASSQASGRGQFF	TGTGCCAGCAGCCAAGCCAGCGGGCGGGGGCAGTTCTTC
TRBV7-2	few	TRBJ1-2	NA	CASSSQKAYGYTF	TGTGCCAGCAGCAGCCAAAAGGCCTATGGCTACACCTTC
TRBV30	few	TRBJ2-7	TRBD2	CAWNGGGYEQYF	TGTGCCTGGAACGGCGGGGGCTACGAGCAGTACTTC
TRBV6-2/TRBV6-3	NA	TRBJ2-2	TRBD2	CASSYQGTSGRGLWGTGELFF	TGTGCCAGCAGTTACCAGGGGACTAGCGGGAGAGGTCTTTGGGGCACCGGGGAGCTGTTTTTT
TRBV20-1	few	TRBJ2-7	NA	CSASVTSGTGEQYF	TGCAGTGCTAGTGTTACTAGCGGGACAGGGGAGCAGTACTTC
TRBV20-1	NA	TRBJ2-1	TRBD2	CSARSVWSGGDANEQFF	TGCAGTGCTAGATCAGTCTGGAGTGGGGGGGACGCCAATGAGCAGTTCTTC
TRBV19	NA	TRBJ2-1	TRBD1	CATISPRGRSYNEQFF	TGTGCCACCATCAGCCCCAGGGGGCGATCCTACAATGAGCAGTTCTTC
TRBV24-1	few	TRBJ1-2	NA	CATSDFTANYGYTF	TGTGCCACCAGTGATTTTACGGCTAACTATGGCTACACCTTC
TRBV28	many	TRBJ2-3	NA	CASSLGTIWDSYKSTDTQYF	TGTGCCAGCAGTTTGGGTACGATCTGGGACTCCTATAAGAGCACAGATACGCAGTATTTT
TRBV30	many	TRBJ1-3	NA	CAWTGYQGTGNTIYF	TGTGCCTGGACTGGATACCAAGGGACTGGAAACACCATATATTTT
TRBV14	few	TRBJ1-6	TRBD1	CASSQRDRVESPLHF	TGTGCCAGCAGCCAACGGGACAGGGTGGAATCACCCCTCCACTTT
TRBV19	NA	TRBJ1-5	TRBD1	CASGEGGYWSNQPQHF	TGTGCCAGTGGAGAAGGGGGCTACTGGAGCAATCAGCCCCAGCATTTT
TRBV29-1	many	TRBJ2-7	NA	CSVEDRGTEDYEQYF	TGCAGCGTTGAAGATCGCGGGACAGAGGATTACGAGCAGTACTTC
TRBV6-1	NA	TRBJ2-3	NA	CASRDGYPDTQYF	TGTGCCAGCAGGGACGGCTACCCAGATACGCAGTATTTT
TRBV5-1	NA	TRBJ2-7	TRBD1	CASSLGSGTGNYEQYF	TGCGCCAGCAGCTTGGGATCCGGGACAGGCAACTACGAGCAGTACTTC
TRBV27	many	TRBJ2-3	TRBD2	CASSSSTSGGTDTQYF	TGTGCCAGCAGTTCCTCGACTAGCGGGGGAACAGATACGCAGTATTTT
TRBV11-2	many	TRBJ2-4	TRBD2	CASSLVGEGAKNIQYF	TGTGCCAGCAGCTTAGTAGGGGAGGGGGCCAAAAACATTCAGTACTTC
TRBV20-1	NA	TRBJ2-7	NA	CSAVGQFYEQYF	TGCAGTGCTGTCGGACAGTTCTACGAGCAGTACTTC
TRBV6-1	NA	TRBJ1-3	NA	CASTGSGGSGNTIYF	TGTGCCAGCACAGGGTCCGGGGGCTCTGGAAACACCATATATTTT
TRBV7-2	few	TRBJ2-1	TRBD1	CASRLGTGHYNEQFF	TGTGCCAGCAGGCTAGGGACAGGGCACTACAATGAGCAGTTCTTC
TRBV20-1	many	TRBJ1-2	NA	CSAMAEVRHGYTF	TGCAGTGCTATGGCGGAGGTTCGACATGGCTACACCTTC
TRBV27	NA	TRBJ2-6	NA	CASSRTRVSGANVLTF	TGTGCCAGCAGTCGGACCAGGGTCTCTGGGGCCAACGTCCTGACTTTC
TRBV20-1	many	TRBJ1-5	NA	CSARVPSRGNQPQHF	TGCAGTGCTAGAGTACCGAGTAGGGGCAATCAGCCCCAGCATTTT
TRBV10-3	many	TRBJ2-7	TRBD1	CAISATGGLTYEQYF	TGTGCCATCAGTGCTACAGGGGGCCTTACGTACGAGCAGTACTTC
TRBV4-2	many	TRBJ2-7	NA	CASSHDRSYEQYF	TGTGCCAGCAGCCACGACCGCTCCTACGAGCAGTACTTC
TRBV20-1	few	TRBJ1-2	TRBD1	CSAPGIRFETGNLHGYTF	TGCAGTGCCCCGGGGATCAGGTTCGAGACAGGGAACCTCCATGGCTACACCTTC
TRBV9	NA	TRBJ2-7	NA	CASSVEPVSGEQYF	TGTGCCAGCAGCGTAGAACCTGTTTCGGGCGAGCAGTACTTC
TRBV28	many	TRBJ2-7	NA	CASSPTNYEQYF	TGTGCCAGCAGTCCGACCAACTACGAGCAGTACTTC
TRBV7-2	NA	TRBJ2-1	TRBD1	CASSLATGVGDEQFF	TGTGCCAGCAGCTTAGCGACAGGGGTCGGCGATGAGCAGTTCTTC
TRBV20-1	NA	TRBJ2-7	NA	CSANVGAYISEQYF	TGCAGTGCTAACGTCGGGGCTTATATAAGCGAGCAGTACTTC
TRBV7-2	many	TRBJ2-7	TRBD1	CASSLATGGFYEQYF	TGTGCCAGCAGCTTAGCCACAGGGGGCTTCTACGAGCAGTACTTC
TRBV6-6	NA	TRBJ1-3	TRBD1	CASSYLGDSVYF	TGTGCCAGCAGTTATCTCGGGGACAGCGTATATTTT
TRBV10-3	many	TRBJ2-6	TRBD1	CAISESLGGHGANVLTF	TGTGCCATCAGTGAGTCCTTAGGGGGCCATGGGGCCAACGTCCTGACTTTC
TRBV6-5	many	TRBJ1-1	NA	CASSSLLRAWTEAFF	TGTGCCAGCAGTTCCCTACTCAGGGCATGGACTGAAGCTTTCTTT
TRBV19	once	TRBJ2-2	NA	CASSIYENTGELFF	TGTGCCAGTAGTATTTACGAGAACACCGGGGAGCTGTTTTTT
TRBV12-3/TRBV12-4	many	TRBJ2-2	NA	CASSPALFSQDTGELFF	TGTGCCAGCAGCCCCGCCCTTTTTAGCCAGGACACCGGGGAGCTGTTTTTT
TRBV12-3/TRBV12-4	NA	TRBJ1-2	NA	CASSPSGSYGYTF	TGTGCCAGCAGTCCTTCCGGGAGCTATGGCTACACCTTC
TRBV14	few	TRBJ1-2	TRBD1	CASSQLRQGVGGYTF	TGTGCCAGCAGCCAACTCCGACAGGGAGTAGGTGGCTACACCTTC
TRBV20-1	NA	TRBJ1-6	NA	CSARVGSSPLHF	TGCAGTGCTAGAGTGGGTTCTTCACCCCTCCACTTT
TRBV11-2	few	TRBJ2-3	TRBD2	CASSRWGNSGGAMDTQYF	TGTGCCAGCAGCCGTTGGGGAAATAGCGGGGGGGCAATGGATACGCAGTATTTT